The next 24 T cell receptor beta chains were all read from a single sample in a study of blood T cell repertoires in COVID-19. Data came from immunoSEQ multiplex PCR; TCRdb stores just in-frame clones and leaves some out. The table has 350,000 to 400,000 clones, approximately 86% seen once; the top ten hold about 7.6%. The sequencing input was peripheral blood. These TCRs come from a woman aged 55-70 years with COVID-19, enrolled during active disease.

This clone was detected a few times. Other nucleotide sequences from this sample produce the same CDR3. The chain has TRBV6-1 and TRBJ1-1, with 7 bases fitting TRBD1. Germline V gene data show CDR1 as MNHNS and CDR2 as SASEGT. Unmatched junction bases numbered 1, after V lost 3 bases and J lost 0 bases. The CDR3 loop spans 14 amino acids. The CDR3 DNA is TGTGCCAGCAGTGACAGGGGGATGAACACTGAAGCTTTCTTT. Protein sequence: CASSDRGMNTEAFF.

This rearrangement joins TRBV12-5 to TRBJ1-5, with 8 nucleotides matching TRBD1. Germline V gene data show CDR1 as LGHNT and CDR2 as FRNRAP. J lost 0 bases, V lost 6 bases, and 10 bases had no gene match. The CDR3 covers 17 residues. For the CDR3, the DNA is TGTGCTAGTGGCTCCGGGACAGGTTATTATAGCAATCAGCCCCAGCATTTT. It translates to CASGSGTGYYSNQPQHF.

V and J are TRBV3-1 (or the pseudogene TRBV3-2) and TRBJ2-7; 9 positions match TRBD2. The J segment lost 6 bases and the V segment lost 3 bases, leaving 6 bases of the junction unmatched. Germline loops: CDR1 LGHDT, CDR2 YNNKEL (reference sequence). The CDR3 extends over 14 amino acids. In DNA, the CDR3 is TGTGCCAGCAGCCATAGTAGCGGGGGTGGCGAGCAGTACTTC. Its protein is CASSHSSGGGEQYF.

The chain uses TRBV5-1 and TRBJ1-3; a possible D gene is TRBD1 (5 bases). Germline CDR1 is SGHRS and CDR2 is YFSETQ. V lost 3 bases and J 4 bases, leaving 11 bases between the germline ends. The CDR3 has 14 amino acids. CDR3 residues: CASSSDRLGNTIYF. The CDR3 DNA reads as TGCGCCAGCAGCTCCGACAGACTCGGAAACACCATATATTTT.

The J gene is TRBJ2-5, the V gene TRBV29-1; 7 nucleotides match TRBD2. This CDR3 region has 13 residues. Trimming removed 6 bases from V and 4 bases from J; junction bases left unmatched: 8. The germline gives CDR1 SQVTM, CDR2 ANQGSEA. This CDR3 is CSVRASSGETQYF. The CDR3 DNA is TGCAGCGTGAGGGCTTCTAGCGGAGAGACCCAGTACTTC.

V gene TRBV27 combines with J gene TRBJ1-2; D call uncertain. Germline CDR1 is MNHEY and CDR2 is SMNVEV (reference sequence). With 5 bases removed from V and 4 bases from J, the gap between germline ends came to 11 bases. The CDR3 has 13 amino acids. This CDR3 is CASSRLGSYGYTF. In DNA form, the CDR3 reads TGTGCCAGCAGTCGGCTGGGGAGCTATGGCTACACCTTC.

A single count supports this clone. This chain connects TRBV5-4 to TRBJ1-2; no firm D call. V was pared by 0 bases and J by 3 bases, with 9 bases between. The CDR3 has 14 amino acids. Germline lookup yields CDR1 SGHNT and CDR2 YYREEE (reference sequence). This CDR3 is CASSLEVSDYGYTF. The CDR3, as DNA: TGTGCCAGCAGCTTGGAGGTCAGCGACTATGGCTACACCTTC.

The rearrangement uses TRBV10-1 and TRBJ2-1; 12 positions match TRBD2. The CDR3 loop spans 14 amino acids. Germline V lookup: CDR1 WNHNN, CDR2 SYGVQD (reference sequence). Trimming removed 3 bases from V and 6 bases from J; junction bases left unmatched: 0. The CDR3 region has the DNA TGCGCCAGCAGTGAACTAGCGGGGGGCAATGAGCAGTTCTTC. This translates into CASSELAGGNEQFF.

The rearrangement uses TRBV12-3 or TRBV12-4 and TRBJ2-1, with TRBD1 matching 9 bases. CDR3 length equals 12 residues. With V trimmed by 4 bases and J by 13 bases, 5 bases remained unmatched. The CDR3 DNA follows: TGTGCCAGCAGTTCACAGGGGGCCGGCCAGTTCTTC. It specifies CASSSQGAGQFF.

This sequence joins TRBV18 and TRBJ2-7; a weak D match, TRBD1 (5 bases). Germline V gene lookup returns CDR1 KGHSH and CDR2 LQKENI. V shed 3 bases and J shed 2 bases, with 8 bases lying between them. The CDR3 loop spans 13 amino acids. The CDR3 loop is CASSPQGPYEQYF. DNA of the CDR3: TGTGCCAGCTCACCCCAGGGCCCCTACGAGCAGTACTTC.

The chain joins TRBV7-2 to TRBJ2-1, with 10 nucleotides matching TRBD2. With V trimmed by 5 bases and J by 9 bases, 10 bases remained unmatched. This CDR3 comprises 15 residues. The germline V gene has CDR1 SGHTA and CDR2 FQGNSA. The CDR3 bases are TGTGCCAGCAGCCCCCAGAGCGGGGGGGCCATTGAGCAGTTCTTC. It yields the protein CASSPQSGGAIEQFF.

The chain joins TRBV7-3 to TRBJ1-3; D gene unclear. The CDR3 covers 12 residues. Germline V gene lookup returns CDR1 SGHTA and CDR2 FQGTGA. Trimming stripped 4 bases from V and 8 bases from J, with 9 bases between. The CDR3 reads CASSSPLYTIYF. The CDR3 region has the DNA TGTGCCAGCAGCTCCCCCTTGTACACCATATATTTT.

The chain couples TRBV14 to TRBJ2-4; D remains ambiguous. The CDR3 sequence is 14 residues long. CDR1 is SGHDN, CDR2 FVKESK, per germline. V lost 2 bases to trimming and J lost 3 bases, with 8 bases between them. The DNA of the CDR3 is TGTGCCAGCAGCCAAACATCAGGCAAAAACATTCAGTACTTC. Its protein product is CASSQTSGKNIQYF.

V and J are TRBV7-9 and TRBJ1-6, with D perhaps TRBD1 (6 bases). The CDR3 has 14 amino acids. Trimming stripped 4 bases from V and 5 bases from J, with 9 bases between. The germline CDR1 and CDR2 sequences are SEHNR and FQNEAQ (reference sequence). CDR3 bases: TGTGCCAGCAGCTGGGGGCAGAATAATTCACCCCTCCACTTT. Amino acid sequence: CASSWGQNNSPLHF.

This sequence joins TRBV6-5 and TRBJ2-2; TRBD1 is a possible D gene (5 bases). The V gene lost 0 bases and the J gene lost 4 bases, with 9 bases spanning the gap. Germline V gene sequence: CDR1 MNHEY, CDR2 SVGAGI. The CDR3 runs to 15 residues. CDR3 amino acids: CASSYSTGITGELFF. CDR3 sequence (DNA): TGTGCCAGCAGTTACTCCACAGGTATCACCGGGGAGCTGTTTTTT.

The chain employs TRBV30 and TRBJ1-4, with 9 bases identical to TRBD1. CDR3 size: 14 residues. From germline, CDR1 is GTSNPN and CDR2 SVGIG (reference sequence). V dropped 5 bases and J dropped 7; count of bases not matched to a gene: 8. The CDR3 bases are TGTGCCTGGGGGACTTCGGACAGGGGTGAAAAACTGTTTTTT. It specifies CAWGTSDRGEKLFF. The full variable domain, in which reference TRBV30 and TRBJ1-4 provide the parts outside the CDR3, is SQTIHQWPATLVQPVGSPLSLECTVEGTSNPNLYWYRQAAGRGLQLLFYSVGIGQISSEVPQNLSASRPQDRQFILSSKKLLLSDSGFYLCAWGTSDRGEKLFFGSGTQLSVL.

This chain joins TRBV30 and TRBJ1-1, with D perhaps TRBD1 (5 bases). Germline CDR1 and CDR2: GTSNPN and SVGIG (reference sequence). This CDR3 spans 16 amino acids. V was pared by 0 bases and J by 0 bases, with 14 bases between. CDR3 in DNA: TGTGCCTGGAGTGTAAAGTGGACAACTATGAACACTGAAGCTTTCTTT. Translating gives CAWSVKWTTMNTEAFF.

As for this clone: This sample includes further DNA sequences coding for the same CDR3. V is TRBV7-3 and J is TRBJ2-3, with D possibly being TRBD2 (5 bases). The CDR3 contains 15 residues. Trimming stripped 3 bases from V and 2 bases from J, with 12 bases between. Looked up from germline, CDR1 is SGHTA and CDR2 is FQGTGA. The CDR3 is CASSFGGSSTDTQYF. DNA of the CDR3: TGTGCCAGCAGCTTCGGCGGGTCCTCCACAGATACGCAGTATTTT. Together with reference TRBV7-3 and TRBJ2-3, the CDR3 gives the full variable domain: GAGVSQTPSNKVTEKGKYVELRCDPISGHTALYWYRQSLGQGPEFLIYFQGTGAADDSGLPNDRFFAVRPEGSVSTLKIQRTERGDSAVYLCASSFGGSSTDTQYFGPGTRLTVL.

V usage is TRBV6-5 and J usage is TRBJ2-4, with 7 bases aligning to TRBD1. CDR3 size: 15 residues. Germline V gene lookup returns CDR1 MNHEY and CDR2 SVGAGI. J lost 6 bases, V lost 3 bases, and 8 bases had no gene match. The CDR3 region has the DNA TGTGCCAGCAGTTATTTGAGTGCAGGGGGAAACATTCAGTACTTC. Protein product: CASSYLSAGGNIQYF.

This CDR3 is CASSIFGREGRGYTF. The CDR3 nucleotides are TGTGCCAGTAGTATATTTGGCAGGGAGGGCCGTGGCTACACCTTC. V is TRBV19 and J is TRBJ1-2; TRBD1 is a possible D gene (5 bases). The germline CDR1 and CDR2 sequences are LNHDA and SQIVND (reference sequence). V lost 2 bases and J 7 bases, leaving 17 bases between the germline ends. The CDR3 consists of 15 residues.

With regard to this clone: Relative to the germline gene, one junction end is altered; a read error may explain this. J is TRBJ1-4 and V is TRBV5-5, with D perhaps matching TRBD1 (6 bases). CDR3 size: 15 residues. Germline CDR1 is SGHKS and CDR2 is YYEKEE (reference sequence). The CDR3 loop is CASSSYRETTEKLFF. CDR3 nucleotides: TGTGCCAGCAGCTCCTACAGGGAAACTACTGAAAAACTGTTTTTT.

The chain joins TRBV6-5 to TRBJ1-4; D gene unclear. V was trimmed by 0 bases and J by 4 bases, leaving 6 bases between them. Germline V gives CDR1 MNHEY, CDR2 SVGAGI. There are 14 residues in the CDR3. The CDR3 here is CASSYSQINEKLFF. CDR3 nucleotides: TGTGCCAGCAGTTACTCGCAGATTAATGAAAAACTGTTTTTT.

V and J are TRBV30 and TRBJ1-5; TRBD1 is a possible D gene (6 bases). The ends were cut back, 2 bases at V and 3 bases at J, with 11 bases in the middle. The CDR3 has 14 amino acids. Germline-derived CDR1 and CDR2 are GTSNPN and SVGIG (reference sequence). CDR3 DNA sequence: TGTGCCTGGAGTCTAACAGGGATCAATCAGCCCCAGCATTTT. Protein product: CAWSLTGINQPQHF.

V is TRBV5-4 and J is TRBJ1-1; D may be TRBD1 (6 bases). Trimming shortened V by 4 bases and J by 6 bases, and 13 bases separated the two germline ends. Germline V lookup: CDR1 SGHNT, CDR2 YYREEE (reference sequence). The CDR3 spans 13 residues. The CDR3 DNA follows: TGTGCCAGCAGCCTGACAGGAAACGCTGAAGCTTTCTTT. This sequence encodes CASSLTGNAEAFF.